Presented here are 30 T cell receptor beta chains from one specimen sequenced in a study of cytomegalovirus exposure and HLA in healthy donors. PCR used 60 Vbeta primers and 13 Jbeta primers. Some clones are missing from TCRdb's copy, which holds only in-frame ones; the method was immunoSEQ multiplex PCR. The sample has approximately 88,000 clones, less than 80% seen once. The specimen sequenced was PBMCs. These receptors were taken from a male donor in good health and CMV-seronegative.

Details on this clone: Other DNA sequences in the same sample also yield this CDR3. The chain combines TRBV9 with TRBJ2-1; 7 bases fit TRBD2. The germline V gene has CDR1 SGDLS and CDR2 YYNGEE. The length of the CDR3 is 18 residues. Trimming removed 4 bases from V and 8 bases from J; junction bases left unmatched: 21. CDR3 region: CASSPHYTPKGLRDEQFF. CDR3 coding DNA: TGTGCCAGCAGCCCACATTACACCCCAAAGGGACTACGCGATGAGCAGTTCTTC.

V usage is TRBV4-1 and J usage is TRBJ1-6, with a tentative D call TRBD1 (6 bases). Trimming took off 2 bases at V and 5 bases at J, with 13 bases between the two ends. Germline V gives CDR1 MGHRA, CDR2 YSYEKL. This CDR3 has 16 residues. CDR3 coding DNA: TGCGCCAGCAGCCAAACCGGACAGATGGATAATTCACCCCTCCACTTT. It translates to CASSQTGQMDNSPLHF.

In the case of this clone: A junction boundary mismatches the germline segment, possibly from a read error. This chain links TRBV7-3 with TRBJ1-4; perhaps TRBD1 as D (6 bases). This CDR3 spans 15 amino acids. CDR1 is SGHTA and CDR2 is FQGTGA in the germline V gene. CDR3 sequence: CASSFSTGSRRTRVF. In DNA form, the CDR3 reads TGTGCCAGCAGCTTTTCCACAGGGTCCCGGAGGACGAGGGTTTTT. The variable domain in full, completed from reference TRBV7-3 and TRBJ1-4, reads GAGVSQTPSNKVTEKGKYVELRCDPISGHTALYWYRQSLGQGPEFLIYFQGTGAADDSGLPNDRFFAVRPEGSVSTLKIQRTERGDSAVYLCASSFSTGSRRTRVFGSGTQLSVL.

This clone was recorded only once. The V and J genes are TRBV9 and TRBJ2-7; D is perhaps TRBD2 (5 bases). This CDR3 spans 14 amino acids. Germline CDR1 SGDLS, CDR2 YYNGEE. The V end lost 0 bases, the J end lost 6 bases, and 13 bases lay between the germline ends. The CDR3 spells CASSVDGISAEQYF. The CDR3 DNA reads as TGTGCCAGCAGCGTAGACGGGATCTCGGCCGAGCAGTACTTC.

This sequence joins TRBV5-1 and TRBJ2-3, with 9 bases fitting TRBD2. The J segment lost 1 base and the V segment lost 4 bases, leaving 4 bases of the junction unmatched. In germline, CDR1 is SGHRS, CDR2 YFSETQ. CDR3 length: 15 amino acids. Written as DNA, the CDR3 is TGCGCCAGCAGCCCCGAGCGGGGGGGCACAGATACGCAGTATTTT. It specifies CASSPERGGTDTQYF. Drawing the rest from reference TRBV5-1 and TRBJ2-3, the complete variable domain is KAGVTQTPRYLIKTRGQQVTLSCSPISGHRSVSWYQQTPGQGLQFLFEYFSETQRNKGNFPGRFSGRQFSNSRSEMNVSTLELGDSALYLCASSPERGGTDTQYFGPGTRLTVL.

This clone occurred a few times. The chain joins TRBV11-3 to TRBJ2-5; 9 bases are a match to TRBD2. The CDR3 covers 16 residues. V gave up 5 bases and J gave up 5 bases; unmatched junction bases: 12. Germline V CDR1 and CDR2: SGHNT, YENEEA. The CDR3 spells CASSGGAGGLRETQYF. Written as DNA, the CDR3 is TGTGCCAGCAGCGGTGGTGCGGGAGGGCTCCGTGAGACCCAGTACTTC.

The chain has TRBV29-1 and TRBJ1-2; no clear D gene. CDR3 length: 14 amino acids. In germline, CDR1 is SQVTM, CDR2 ANQGSEA. Trimming pared 8 bases from V and 4 bases from J, leaving 20 bases between. The CDR3 loop is CSPAEREASYGYTF. The CDR3 DNA follows: TGCAGCCCAGCCGAGCGGGAGGCCTCCTATGGCTACACCTTC.

In DNA form, the CDR3 reads TGTGCCAGTAGCCCGTCTAACCGGGTGAACACTGAAGCTTTCTTT. Its translation: CASSPSNRVNTEAFF. The chain employs TRBV19 and TRBJ1-1; D not resolved. CDR3 size: 15 residues. CDR1 is LNHDA, CDR2 SQIVND, per germline (reference sequence). Trimming removed 6 bases at V and 0 bases at J, with 14 bases between.

V and J are TRBV10-3 and TRBJ2-7, with D tentatively TRBD2 (5 bases). Germline CDR1 and CDR2: ENHRY and SYGVKD. Deletions cut 10 bases from V and 1 base from J, with 14 bases between. CDR3 length: 13 amino acids. The CDR3 DNA sequence: TGTGCCACTGGACTGGGGATGTCCTACGAGCAGTACTTC. Residues: CATGLGMSYEQYF.

The V and J genes are TRBV29-1 and TRBJ2-5; TRBD1 matches at 7 bases. Germline assignment: CDR1 SQVTM and CDR2 ANQGSEA. The CDR3 is 13 residues long. Unmatched junction bases numbered 3, after V lost 5 bases and J lost 0 bases. The CDR3 sequence is CSVRQGYQETQYF. In nucleotides, the CDR3 is TGCAGCGTTAGACAGGGATACCAAGAGACCCAGTACTTC.

This clone was observed once. The chain has TRBV11-3 and TRBJ2-2; maybe TRBD1 (5 bases). V lost 2 bases, J lost 4 bases, and 11 bases lay in between. The germline CDR1 and CDR2 sequences are SGHNT and YENEEA. This CDR3 is built from 15 residues. The CDR3 bases are TGTGCCAGCAGCTTACTCGCAGGGATCACCGGGGAGCTGTTTTTT. Protein: CASSLLAGITGELFF.

This rearrangement joins TRBV7-9 to TRBJ1-4; D may be TRBD1 (6 bases). Germline CDR1 SEHNR, CDR2 FQNEAQ (reference sequence). This CDR3 is built from 16 residues. The ends were cut back, 5 bases at V and 0 bases at J, with 13 bases in the middle. The CDR3 DNA is TGTGCCAGCAGCATCGACAGGATACCAACTAATGAAAAACTGTTTTTT. Protein product: CASSIDRIPTNEKLFF.

The chain recombines TRBV7-2 with TRBJ2-5; D is possibly TRBD1 (6 bases). CDR1 is SGHTA and CDR2 is FQGNSA in the germline V gene. CDR3 length: 14 amino acids. Trimming took 5 bases from V and 5 from J, leaving 15 bases between them. CDR3 protein: CASSDLRGLETQYF. The CDR3 DNA sequence: TGTGCCAGCAGCGACCTCAGGGGCTTGGAGACCCAGTACTTC.

This chain links TRBV5-6 with TRBJ2-3; D remains ambiguous. Germline CDR1 and CDR2: SGHDT and YYEEEE. This CDR3 comprises 15 residues. V lost 4 bases to trimming and J lost 1 base, with 13 bases between them. CDR3 nucleotide sequence: TGTGCCAGCAGCGCCGCCTACCTGGGCACAGATACGCAGTATTTT. It translates to CASSAAYLGTDTQYF.

V and J are TRBV7-9 and TRBJ2-5, with 9 bases fitting TRBD1. Germline V gene data show CDR1 as SEHNR and CDR2 as FQNEAQ (reference sequence). Trimming at V came to 5 bases and at J to 5 bases, leaving 12 bases not matched to a gene. CDR3 size: 16 residues. CDR3 residues: CASSVLWTGVEETQYF. CDR3 in DNA: TGTGCCAGCAGCGTCCTCTGGACAGGGGTCGAGGAGACCCAGTACTTC.

The chain links TRBV10-3 to TRBJ2-7, with D perhaps TRBD2 (5 bases). Germline loops: CDR1 ENHRY, CDR2 SYGVKD. Trimming stripped 4 bases from V and 1 base from J, with 14 bases between. This CDR3 comprises 15 residues. Here the CDR3 DNA reads TGTGCCATCAGTGGTGGGGTCACGGGGTCCTACGAGCAGTACTTC. It is translated as CAISGGVTGSYEQYF.

The chain uses TRBV9 and TRBJ1-4; D is unclear. The CDR3 is 15 residues long. Germline V gene lookup returns CDR1 SGDLS and CDR2 YYNGEE. The V end was cut by 0 bases, the J end by 8 bases, with 14 bases between. The DNA of the CDR3 is TGTGCCAGCAGCGTAGGTGCGGTATCTGAGGAAAAACTGTTTTTT. Amino acid sequence: CASSVGAVSEEKLFF.

This clone appeared a single time. The gene calls are TRBV7-2 and TRBJ1-3; no firm D call. Germline values: CDR1 SGHTA, CDR2 FQGNSA. This CDR3 is built from 14 residues. The V end lost 2 bases, the J end lost 8 bases, and 13 bases lay between the germline ends. The chain's CDR3 is CASSLSAGLDTIYF. CDR3 coding DNA: TGTGCCAGCAGCTTATCAGCCGGGTTAGACACCATATATTTT.

This clone was counted only a few times. The DNA for the CDR3 is TGTGCCAGTAGCTTCGTACGGGGTGAAGCTTTCTTT. Translating gives CASSFVRGEAFF. The chain recombines TRBV19 with TRBJ1-1; D gene unclear. Between the trimmed V and J ends, which lost 6 bases and 7 bases, there was a span of 12 bases. This CDR3 region has 12 residues. Germline V gives CDR1 LNHDA, CDR2 SQIVND (reference sequence).

The V call is TRBV9, the J call TRBJ1-6; 8 bases fit TRBD1. CDR1 and CDR2 from the germline V gene are SGDLS and YYNGEE. The CDR3 spans 13 residues. Trimming removed 6 bases from V and 7 bases from J; junction bases left unmatched: 3. This CDR3 reads CASNTGGNSPLHF. The CDR3 DNA follows: TGTGCCAGCAATACAGGGGGAAATTCACCCCTCCACTTT.

This chain connects TRBV7-2 to TRBJ1-6; D unclear. The CDR3 is 18 residues long. V lost 1 base and J 9 bases, leaving 22 bases between the germline ends. Germline CDR1 SGHTA, CDR2 FQGNSA. In DNA form, the CDR3 reads TGTGCCAGCAGCTTAGGAGGTCCGCAAGGAGGATCAGCTTCACCCCTCCACTTT. This encodes CASSLGGPQGGSASPLHF.

The rearrangement joins TRBV6-1 to TRBJ1-4; TRBD1 matches 9 bases. Trimming cost V 2 bases and J 5 bases; bases outside gene matches: 6. Germline V gives CDR1 MNHNS, CDR2 SASEGT. The CDR3 is 16 residues long. CDR3 region: CASSEYLGQGNEKLFF. CDR3 DNA sequence: TGTGCCAGCAGTGAATATCTGGGACAGGGCAATGAAAAACTGTTTTTT.

The chain is built from TRBV6-1 and TRBJ1-6; TRBD1 agrees at 7 bases. Trimming took 8 bases from V and 7 from J; bases not matched to a gene: 2. The length of the CDR3 is 12 residues. CDR1 and CDR2 from the germline V gene are MNHNS and SASEGT. CDR3 bases: TGTGCCAGCTGGACAGGAAATTCACCCCTCCACTTT. Translating it yields CASWTGNSPLHF.

This chain connects TRBV19 to TRBJ1-1; 8 bases align to TRBD1. Germline lookup yields CDR1 LNHDA and CDR2 SQIVND (reference sequence). With V trimmed by 2 bases and J by 1 base, 6 bases remained unmatched. This CDR3 comprises 16 residues. The CDR3 DNA sequence: TGTGCCAGTAGTATATTTACTGGGACAGGGAACACTGAAGCTTTCTTT. Amino acids: CASSIFTGTGNTEAFF.

This clone was seen a single time. The chain combines TRBV11-2 with TRBJ1-2; 8 bases match TRBD1. The CDR3 is made up of 12 amino acids. Germline lookup yields CDR1 SGHAT and CDR2 FQNNGV. The junction had 4 bases not matched to a gene; V was cut back by 5 bases and J by 8 bases. CDR3 in amino acids: CASSPDRGGYTF. The CDR3 nucleotides are TGTGCCAGCAGCCCAGACAGGGGCGGCTACACCTTC. Looking up the rest from reference TRBV11-2 and TRBJ1-2 gives the full variable domain: EAGVAQSPRYKIIEKRQSVAFWCNPISGHATLYWYQQILGQGPKLLIQFQNNGVVDDSQLPKDRFSAERLKGVDSTLKIQPAKLEDSAVYLCASSPDRGGYTFGSGTRLTVV.

This clone was counted between two and nine times. The chain recombines TRBV2 with TRBJ2-2; no definite D call. The CDR3 contains 15 residues. Deletions cut 2 bases from V and 0 bases from J, with 7 bases between. Looked up from germline, CDR1 is SNHLY and CDR2 is FYNNEI. The chain's CDR3 is CASSERSTNTGELFF. CDR3 nucleotides: TGTGCCAGCAGTGAACGGAGTACGAACACCGGGGAGCTGTTTTTT.

The chain has TRBV7-2 and TRBJ1-5; D not resolved. The CDR3 runs to 14 residues. CDR1 SGHTA and CDR2 FQGNSA come from the germline V gene. V was pared by 1 base and J by 3 bases, with 7 bases between. CDR3 DNA: TGTGCCAGCAGCTTAGGAGGGAACAATCAGCCCCAGCATTTT. This codes for CASSLGGNNQPQHF.

This clone was seen a handful of times. The genes are TRBV6-5 and TRBJ2-3; 7 nucleotides line up with TRBD2. The trim removed 0 bases at V and 1 base at J, leaving 4 bases unmatched. CDR3 size: 16 residues. Germline loops: CDR1 MNHEY, CDR2 SVGAGI. CDR3 sequence (DNA): TGTGCCAGCAGTTACTCGCCGGGAGGAGGCACAGATACGCAGTATTTT. This encodes CASSYSPGGGTDTQYF.

This chain links TRBV15 with TRBJ2-1; 12 nucleotides line up with TRBD1. The CDR3 length is 16 residues. Trimming cost V 3 bases and J 7 bases; bases outside gene matches: 7. Germline-derived CDR1 and CDR2 are LNHNV and YYDKDF (reference sequence). CDR3 sequence: CATSRHRDRGRNEQFF. Here the CDR3 DNA reads TGTGCCACCAGCAGGCACCGGGACAGGGGGCGAAATGAGCAGTTCTTC.

The CDR3 sequence: CASKGGALPHF. CDR3 DNA sequence: TGTGCCAGCAAGGGGGGGGCCTTACCGCATTTT. The rearrangement uses TRBV5-8 and TRBJ1-5; possible D gene TRBD1, 6 bases. The CDR3 length is 11 residues. Trimming pared 6 bases from V and 15 bases from J, leaving 16 bases between. CDR1 and CDR2 (germline): SGHTS, YDEGEE.